This TCR beta chain was obtained from a study of PD-L1 blockade in urothelial cancer. About the study: Prior exposure to chemotherapy in patients amounted to 0 to 3 regimens received.

Per the germline V gene, CDR1 is SSHAT and CDR2 is FNYEAQ (reference sequence). The CDR3 runs 14 residues. Trimming pared 4 bases from V and 2 bases from J, leaving 11 bases between. Specified time point: pretreatment peripheral blood. Added to each PCR by spiking were synthetic TCR analog templates. Assay: immunoSEQ multiplex PCR; the TCRdb copy retains only in-frame clones and omits some. Of approximately 19,000 clones listed, 89% are singletons. This chain connects TRBV7-7 to TRBJ2-5; the D gene is possibly TRBD2 (6 bases). The source is a man aged 70-80 years with urothelial cancer. Sequenced here: PBMCs, sampled around atezolizumab (anti-PD-L1) treatment. The CDR3 coding sequence is TGTGCCAGCAGCTCCGCTGCGGGGCAAGAGACCCAGTACTTC. It encodes CASSSAAGQETQYF.